The 32 T cell receptor gamma chains below were found in one sample sequenced in a study of γδ T cells in repeated Plasmodium falciparum infection. TCRdb reanalyzed the multiplex PCR reads using CATT. The sample has approximately 32,000 gamma-chain clones, under 1.5% seen once. Bulk repertoires came from Vgamma9/Vdelta2+ or Vdelta2-negative gammadelta T cells flow-sorted from PBMC. The specimen sequenced was gamma-delta T cells from blood. Receptors were obtained from a pool of human donors (malaria-infected and uninfected, not separated).

This clone appeared many times. TCRdb's protein for this DNA is that of a much larger clone and differs from the translation at residue 3, likely a read error; the protein shown is the DNA translation. The J gene is TRGJP2, the V gene TRGV2. TCRdb offers no J gene call, so here the DNA was matched to germline to obtain one. The germline V gene has CDR1 EGSNGY and CDR2 YDSYNSKV. The CDR3 is made up of 13 amino acids. CDR3 in amino acids: CAAWARSDWIKTF. Here the CDR3 DNA reads TGTGCCGCCTGGGCCCGTAGTGATTGGATCAAGACGTTT.

This clone was observed many times. TCRdb's protein for this DNA is that of a much larger clone and differs from the translation at residue 9, likely a read error; the protein shown is the DNA translation. The chain carries TRGV3 and TRGJ1 or TRGJ2. V was clipped by 0 bases and J by 1 base; unmatched bases: 6. Germline CDR1 is VTNTFY and CDR2 is YDVSTARD (reference sequence). There are 15 residues in the CDR3. The chain's CDR3 is CATWDRPVNYYKKLF. The CDR3 DNA reads TGTGCCACCTGGGACAGGCCGGTTAATTATTATAAGAAACTCTTT.

On this clone itself: TCRdb's listed protein matches a much larger clone and diverges from this DNA's translation at residue 4, likely through a read error; the protein shown comes from the DNA. V gene TRGV3 combines with J gene TRGJ1 or TRGJ2. As TCRdb names no J gene, one was assigned here on the basis of a DNA match to germline. The CDR3 covers 13 residues. Germline values: CDR1 VTNTFY, CDR2 YDVSTARD (reference sequence). The CDR3 protein is CATRDRLGEKKLF. The CDR3, as DNA: TGTGCCACCCGGGACAGGCTGGGTGAGAAGAAACTCTTT.

This clone was observed many times. The TCRdb record carries a much larger clone's protein, which differs from this DNA's translation at residue 10; a read error is the likely cause, and the protein listed here is the DNA translation. The chain couples TRGV4 to TRGJP1. Assignment of the J gene here rests on matching the DNA to germline, because TCRdb gives none. Germline V lookup: CDR1 EGSTGY, CDR2 YDSYTSSV. The CDR3 runs 13 residues. The DNA for the CDR3 is TGTGCCACCTGGGGTCATATTGGTTGGTCCAAGATATTT. Protein sequence: CATWGHIGWSKIF.

This clone was counted ten times or more. CDR3 region: CALWVGKLF. The CDR3 region has the DNA TGTGCCTTGTGGGTAGGGAAACTCTTT. The rearrangement uses TRGV9 and TRGJ1 or TRGJ2. No J segment appears in TCRdb, so it was assigned here by matching the sequence to germline. Germline CDR1 reads GITISATS; CDR2 reads ISYDGTV (reference sequence). This CDR3 is 9 amino acids long. The V segment lost 5 bases and the J segment 12 bases; nucleotides outside the gene matches: 4.

Comments on this clone: TCRdb lists the protein of a much larger clone for this DNA, which differs at residue 4, so this is likely a read error; the protein given here is translated from the DNA itself. The sample has other DNA sequences that encode this CDR3 too. The chain combines TRGV9 with TRGJP. The J gene, missing from TCRdb, was assigned here through DNA to germline matching. The CDR3 contains 17 residues. Germline lookup yields CDR1 GITISATS and CDR2 ISYDGTV (reference sequence). The CDR3 here is CALREVKAKLGKKIKVF. CDR3 coding DNA: TGTGCCTTGAGGGAGGTGAAGGCCAAGTTGGGCAAAAAAATCAAGGTATTT.

This clone has a count of ten or more. The V call is TRGV4, the J call TRGJ1 or TRGJ2. Losses at the gene ends were 0 bases for V and 7 bases for J; bases not matched to a gene: 9. Per germline, CDR1 EGSTGY and CDR2 YDSYTSSV. This CDR3 is 14 amino acids long. The CDR3 reads CATWDGPGEYKKLF. CDR3 coding DNA: TGTGCCACCTGGGATGGGCCAGGGGAATATAAGAAACTCTTT.

This clone was counted ten times or more. Relative to the germline gene, one junction end is altered; a read error may explain this. The J gene is TRGJ1 or TRGJ2, the V gene TRGV2. This CDR3 region has 11 residues. Germline CDR1 is EGSNGY and CDR2 is YDSYNSKV. The CDR3 DNA reads as TGTGCCGCTTGGGATTACTATAAGAAACTCTTT. Amino acid sequence: CAAWDYYKKLF.

As to this clone: TCRdb's protein, taken from a much larger clone, differs from this DNA's translation at residue 4, likely owing to a read error; the protein displayed comes from the DNA. The chain links TRGV2 to TRGJ1 or TRGJ2. The J gene, missing from TCRdb, was assigned here through DNA to germline matching. The CDR3 consists of 13 residues. Germline-derived CDR1 and CDR2 are EGSNGY and YDSYNSKV. CDR3 DNA: TGTGCCACCCGGGACGGGCCGAGGACGAAGAAACTCTTT. Protein sequence: CATRDGPRTKKLF.

Remarks on this clone: A far larger clone is only one base removed, so a read error is likely. Other DNA sequences of this sample code for an identical CDR3. The V gene corresponds to TRGV9; no J gene was called. This CDR3 contains 17 residues. Germline V gives CDR1 GITISATS, CDR2 ISYDGTV (reference sequence). The CDR3 sequence is CALWDPAAELGKKIKVF. In DNA, the CDR3 is TGTGCCTTGTGGGACCCCGCAGCAGAGTTGGGCAAAAAAATTAAGGTATTT.

This clone has just a few counts. A far larger clone is just one base off, so this is likely a read error. The J gene has no call, while the V gene is TRGV4. The CDR3 loop spans 11 amino acids. Looked up from germline, CDR1 is EGSTGY and CDR2 is YDSYTSSV. The CDR3 loop is CATWDGLKKLF. The CDR3 DNA reads TGTGCCACCTGGGATGGATTGAAGAAGCTCTTT.

To note about this clone: TCRdb's protein, taken from a much larger clone, differs from this DNA's translation at residue 5, likely owing to a read error; the protein displayed comes from the DNA. The chain has TRGV9 and TRGJ1 or TRGJ2. The J gene comes from matching the DNA to germline here; TCRdb lacks it. Germline values: CDR1 GITISATS, CDR2 ISYDGTV (reference sequence). This CDR3 spans 13 amino acids. V shed 5 bases, J shed 3 bases, and the junction held 7 bases outside the gene matches. As DNA, the CDR3 is TGTGCCTTGTGGGTAGCTTGTTATTATAAGAAACTCTTT. This translates into CALWVACYYKKLF.

This clone has at least ten counts. TCRdb's protein for this DNA is that of a much larger clone and differs from the translation at residue 6, likely a read error; the protein shown is the DNA translation. The chain carries TRGV9 and TRGJ1 or TRGJ2. Since TCRdb gives no J gene, matching the DNA to germline was used here to assign it. This CDR3 has 14 residues. Germline assignment: CDR1 GITISATS and CDR2 ISYDGTV (reference sequence). V lost 3 bases, J lost 10 bases, and 15 bases stayed unmatched. For the CDR3, the DNA is TGTGCCTTGTGGGAGTTCGGGGTAGCTAAAAAGAAACTCTTT. The encoded protein is CALWEFGVAKKKLF.

This clone was recorded at least ten times. This may arise from a read error, as a much more abundant clone is one base away. The rearrangement links TRGV9 to TRGJ1 or TRGJ2. The V gene end was trimmed by 2 bases and the J gene end by 5 bases; junction bases not matched to a gene: 3. CDR3 size: 12 residues. Germline V CDR1 and CDR2: GITISATS, ISYDGTV (reference sequence). CDR3 nucleotide sequence: TGTGCCTTGTGGGAGGGGCATTATAAGAAACTCTTT. As protein: CALWEGHYKKLF.

About this clone itself: A far larger clone is off by one base, so a read error is likely. Other DNA sequences in this specimen translate into the identical CDR3. The V gene is given as TRGV9, and no J gene call is available. CDR3 length equals 13 residues. The germline CDR1 and CDR2 sequences are GITISATS and ISYDGTV (reference sequence). The CDR3 is CALWEAPHYKKLF. CDR3 nucleotide sequence: TGTGCCTTGTGGGAGGCTCCCCATTATAAAAAACTCTTT.

At least ten counts were recorded for this clone. A far larger clone is just one base off, so this is likely a read error. Other DNA sequences in the sample encode the same CDR3. The J gene was not called, though the V gene is TRGV4. CDR3 size: 12 residues. The germline V gene has CDR1 EGSTGY and CDR2 YDSYTSSV. The CDR3 protein is CATWDVALKKLF. CDR3 nucleotides: TGTGCCACCTGGGATGTCGCCCTTAAGAAGCTCTTT.

This clone was observed a few times. It is likely a read error: a sequence one base away is far more abundant. Other DNA sequences in this sample translate to the same CDR3. The rearrangement links TRGV9 to TRGJP. The J gene was not available in TCRdb and was assigned here by matching the DNA to germline segments. In germline, CDR1 is GITISATS, CDR2 ISYDGTV (reference sequence). V gave up 0 bases and J gave up 5 bases; unmatched junction bases: 7. The length of the CDR3 is 18 residues. The CDR3 spells CALWEVPSEELGKKIKVF. Written as DNA, the CDR3 is TGTGCCTTGTGGGAGGTGCCTTCTGAAGAGTTGGGCAAAAAAATCAAGGTATTT.

This clone was picked up a small number of times. The protein TCRdb gives is from a much larger clone and does not agree with this DNA's translation at residue 9, likely a read error; the protein shown here comes from the DNA. The chain employs TRGV9 and TRGJ1 or TRGJ2. TCRdb offers no J gene call, so here the DNA was matched to germline to obtain one. Per germline, CDR1 GITISATS and CDR2 ISYDGTV (reference sequence). The CDR3 is 13 amino acids. J lost 8 bases, V lost 4 bases, and 11 bases had no gene match. The CDR3 spells CALWDPGDHKKLF. DNA for the CDR3: TGTGCCTTGTGGGACCCGGGGGATCATAAGAAACTCTTT.

This clone has a handful of counts. The protein TCRdb lists belongs to a much larger clone and differs from this DNA's translation at residue 4, which points to a read error; the protein shown is made from the DNA. The chain uses TRGV4 and TRGJ1 or TRGJ2. The germline V gene encodes CDR1 EGSTGY and CDR2 YDSYTSSV. The CDR3 runs 13 residues. CDR3 nucleotide sequence: TGTGCCACCCGGGATGGGCGCCCCCCCATGAAACTCTTT. Translation: CATRDGRPPMKLF.

The sample holds many counts of this clone. This CDR3 is also generated by other DNA sequences in the sample. The chain couples TRGV2 to TRGJ1 or TRGJ2. Germline V lookup: CDR1 EGSNGY, CDR2 YDSYNSKV. The CDR3 length is 14 residues. Losses at the gene ends were 2 bases for V and 1 base for J; bases not matched to a gene: 5. Here the CDR3 DNA reads TGTGCCACCTGGGACGATCAAAATTATTATAAGAAACTCTTT. It is translated as CATWDDQNYYKKLF.

Remarks on this clone: TCRdb's listed protein matches a much larger clone and diverges from this DNA's translation at residue 4, likely through a read error; the protein shown comes from the DNA. The sample has other DNA sequences that encode this CDR3 too. The chain couples TRGV9 to TRGJP. The J gene, left out of TCRdb, was set here by checking the DNA against germline. The CDR3 extends over 18 amino acids. Germline V CDR1 and CDR2: GITISATS, ISYDGTV (reference sequence). The CDR3 nucleotides are TGTGCCTTGCGGGACTCAAACCAGCAAGAGTTGGGCAAAAAAATCAAGGTATTT. This gives the protein CALRDSNQQELGKKIKVF.

This clone has at least ten counts. The TCRdb protein, from a much larger clone, departs from this DNA's translation at residue 3, likely by read error; the protein shown derives from the DNA. The chain is built from TRGV9 and TRGJP. TCRdb does not report a J gene; here it was assigned by matching the DNA to germline references. There are 16 residues in the CDR3. The germline V gene encodes CDR1 GITISATS and CDR2 ISYDGTV (reference sequence). This CDR3 is CASWEVRGLGKKIKVF. CDR3 in DNA: TGTGCCTCGTGGGAGGTGCGTGGGTTGGGCAAAAAAATCAAGGTATTT.

This clone has ten or more counts. This chain links TRGV5 with TRGJ1 or TRGJ2. The J gene was missing in TCRdb and was found by matching the end of the DNA to germline. V lost 2 bases to trimming and J lost 2 bases; unmatched junction nucleotides: 6. Germline CDR1 is VINAFY and CDR2 is YDVSNSKD. CDR3 length equals 14 residues. CDR3 sequence (DNA): TGTGCCACCTGGGACAAGCCCCATTATTATAAGAAACTCTTT. It codes for CATWDKPHYYKKLF.

This clone was observed many times. TCRdb's listed protein matches a much larger clone and diverges from this DNA's translation at residue 4, likely through a read error; the protein shown comes from the DNA. The rearrangement joins TRGV9 to TRGJP. No J segment appears in TCRdb, so it was assigned here by matching the sequence to germline. The germline V gene encodes CDR1 GITISATS and CDR2 ISYDGTV (reference sequence). This CDR3 has 18 amino acids. Here the CDR3 reads CALREVQPQELGKKIKVF. CDR3 in DNA: TGTGCCTTGCGGGAGGTGCAGCCCCAAGAGTTGGGCAAAAAAATCAAGGTATTT.

This clone has ten or more counts. A far larger clone is only one base removed, so a read error is likely. The identical CDR3 is also encoded by other nucleotide sequences in the sample. The chain joins TRGV9 to TRGJP. This CDR3 contains 17 residues. The ends lost 0 bases at V and 7 bases at J; junction bases unmatched: 6. Germline V gene sequence: CDR1 GITISATS, CDR2 ISYDGTV (reference sequence). CDR3 sequence reads: CALWEVRRELGKKIKVF. The DNA for the CDR3 is TGTGCCTTGTGGGAGGTGCGCCGGGAGTTGGGCAAAAAAATCAAGGTATTT.

This clone turned up a few times. A read error is likely here: a far larger clone is one base away. For the V gene the call is TRGV9; the J gene has no call. The CDR3 totals 14 residues. Per germline, CDR1 GITISATS and CDR2 ISYDGTV (reference sequence). This chain's CDR3 is CALTRPPGYYKKLF. DNA for the CDR3: TGTGCCTTGACTCGGCCCCCTGGTTATTATAAGAAACTCTTC.

A word on this clone: The protein recorded in TCRdb matches a much larger clone and deviates from this DNA's translation at residue 4, suggesting a read error; the protein here is obtained by translating the DNA. The CDR3: CALREAQSRELGKKIKVF. The CDR3 DNA reads TGTGCCTTGCGGGAGGCTCAGAGTAGAGAGTTGGGCAAAAAAATCAAGGTATTT. This chain links TRGV9 with TRGJP. The J gene was not available in TCRdb and was assigned here by matching the DNA to germline segments. This CDR3 has 18 amino acids. Germline lookup yields CDR1 GITISATS and CDR2 ISYDGTV (reference sequence).

Concerning this clone: The protein in TCRdb stems from a much larger clone and differs at residue 10 from this DNA's translation, likely a read error; here the protein is translated from the DNA. V and J are TRGV9 and TRGJ1 or TRGJ2. No J gene is reported in TCRdb; it was inferred here by comparing the DNA with germline. Germline V gene lookup returns CDR1 GITISATS and CDR2 ISYDGTV (reference sequence). With V trimmed by 0 bases and J by 8 bases, 10 bases remained unmatched. The CDR3 extends over 14 amino acids. The CDR3 sequence is CALWEVPFNHKKLF. DNA for the CDR3: TGTGCCTTGTGGGAGGTGCCCTTTAATCATAAGAAACTCTTT.

At least ten counts were recorded for this clone. Here the CDR3 DNA reads TGTGCCACCTGGGACAGGCAAAGTAAGAAACTCTTT. Protein product: CATWDRQSKKLF. This chain uses TRGV5 with TRGJ1 or TRGJ2. This CDR3 is built from 12 residues. Germline CDR1 and CDR2: VINAFY and YDVSNSKD. V dropped 0 bases and J dropped 9; count of bases not matched to a gene: 5.

This clone was seen ten or more times. The likely explanation is a read error, given a far larger clone one base away. In the same sample, other DNA sequences code for this CDR3. The chain uses TRGV9 and TRGJ1 or TRGJ2. As TCRdb names no J gene, one was assigned here on the basis of a DNA match to germline. CDR3 size: 12 residues. The germline V gene has CDR1 GITISATS and CDR2 ISYDGTV (reference sequence). CDR3 residues: CALWENYYKKLF. The CDR3 DNA is TGTGCCCTGTGGGAAAATTATTATAAGAAACTCTTT.

This clone was observed a handful of times. Only one base separates this from a far larger clonotype, so it likely reflects a read error. This sample also contains other DNA sequences that code for the same CDR3. Called V gene: TRGV9; the J gene was not called. The CDR3 is 14 amino acids. CDR1 GITISATS and CDR2 ISYDGTV come from the germline V gene (reference sequence). CDR3 protein: CALWDPVGHYKKLF. The CDR3 coding sequence is TGTGCCTTGTGGGACCCTGTCGGGCATTATAAGAAGCTCTTT.

About this clone: The protein given by TCRdb reflects a much larger clone and differs at residue 3 from this DNA's translation, likely from a read error; the protein shown is the DNA's translation. The V call is TRGV9, the J call TRGJ1 or TRGJ2. The J gene, absent from TCRdb, was called here by matching the DNA to germline. CDR3 length: 13 residues. Germline loops: CDR1 GITISATS, CDR2 ISYDGTV (reference sequence). CDR3 DNA: TGTGCCTCGTGGGAGTCTAGTGGTTATAAGAAACTCTTT. This encodes CASWESSGYKKLF.